This entry lists 13 T cell receptor beta chains sequenced from one sample in a study of T cells in Graves' hyperthyroidism and ophthalmopathy. The investigators amplified TCR beta CDR3 regions from RNA transcripts. Initially, a first-round RT-PCR of the TCR CDR3 employed the HTBI primer set. TCRdb called the multiplex PCR reads again in MiXCR, with one record for every CDR3 protein. The table lists about 590,000 distinct CDR3 sequences, around 14% of them singletons. The sample comprised blood. The receptors shown here come from a woman in her 30s with Graves' hyperthyroidism.

This clonotype occurred many times. The V and J genes are TRBV20-1 and TRBJ1-6; no clear D gene. Germline V CDR1 and CDR2: DFQATT, SNEGSKA (reference sequence). Between the trimmed V and J ends, which lost 7 bases and 6 bases, there was a span of 13 bases. The CDR3 is 13 residues long. The CDR3 DNA reads TGCAGTGTGGAGCGAGCCAGTAATTCACCCCTCCACTTT. Protein sequence: CSVERASNSPLHF.

The CDR3 loop is CASTRREGYVYGYTF. In DNA form, the CDR3 reads TGTGCCAGCACCCGCAGGGAGGGGTATGTCTATGGCTACACCTTC. The chain carries TRBV28 and TRBJ1-2, with D possibly matching TRBD1 (5 bases). Trimming stripped 7 bases from V and 4 bases from J, with 19 bases between. Germline loops: CDR1 MDHEN, CDR2 SYDVKM. This CDR3 is built from 15 residues.

J is TRBJ2-5 and V is TRBV9, with TRBD1 as a possible D gene (5 bases). The CDR3 has 15 amino acids. Per the germline V gene, CDR1 is SGDLS and CDR2 is YYNGEE. The ends were cut back, 2 bases at V and 1 base at J, with 12 bases in the middle. Here the CDR3 DNA reads TGTGCCAGCAGCGTGGACGACAGAACCCAAGAGACCCAGTACTTC. This gives the protein CASSVDDRTQETQYF.

This chain joins TRBV7-2 and TRBJ2-7, with 7 bases matching TRBD2. The CDR3 is 14 amino acids. V lost 5 bases to trimming and J lost 0 bases; unmatched junction nucleotides: 4. Per germline, CDR1 SGHTA and CDR2 FQGNSA. This chain's CDR3 is CASSPWTSSYEQYF. For the CDR3, the DNA is TGTGCCAGCAGCCCCTGGACTAGCTCCTACGAGCAGTACTTC. The full variable domain, in which reference TRBV7-2 and TRBJ2-7 provide the parts outside the CDR3, is GAGVSQSPSNKVTEKGKDVELRCDPISGHTALYWYRQSLGQGLEFLIYFQGNSAPDKSGLPSDRFSAERTGGSVSTLTIQRTQQEDSAVYLCASSPWTSSYEQYFGPGTRLTVT.

Ten or more counts support this clonotype. CDR3 residues: CATSRDRELGANVLTF. Written as DNA, the CDR3 is TGTGCCACCAGCAGAGATCGGGAGTTGGGGGCCAACGTCCTGACTTTC. V gene TRBV15 combines with J gene TRBJ2-6, with a tentative D call TRBD2 (6 bases). CDR3 size: 16 residues. CDR1 LNHNV and CDR2 YYDKDF come from the germline V gene (reference sequence). Trimming stripped 0 bases from V and 4 bases from J, with 10 bases between.

This sequence joins TRBV12-3 or TRBV12-4 and TRBJ2-7; 7 bases match TRBD2. Trimming removed 5 bases from V and 6 bases from J; junction bases left unmatched: 10. The length of the CDR3 is 14 residues. The CDR3 bases are TGTGCCAGCAGTCTGACTAGCTCGGGCGCCGAGCAGTACTTC. The encoded protein is CASSLTSSGAEQYF.

This clonotype was seen a handful of times. The chain joins TRBV19 to TRBJ2-7; TRBD1 matches at 9 bases. Germline CDR1 and CDR2: LNHDA and SQIVND (reference sequence). V was pared by 4 bases and J by 2 bases, with 6 bases of the junction left unmatched. This CDR3 comprises 15 residues. The CDR3 spells CASSTAGQGTYEQYF. The CDR3, as DNA: TGTGCCAGTAGTACCGCGGGACAGGGAACCTACGAGCAGTACTTC.

This chain joins TRBV10-3 and TRBJ2-7; D not resolved. Germline V CDR1 and CDR2: ENHRY, SYGVKD. The CDR3 runs 14 residues. V lost 4 bases to trimming and J lost 6 bases, with 16 bases between them. The CDR3 here is CAISGTTKGFEQYF. The CDR3 region has the DNA TGTGCCATCAGTGGAACTACCAAGGGATTCGAGCAGTACTTC.

This chain uses TRBV12-5 with TRBJ2-7; D call uncertain. Germline V gene sequence: CDR1 LGHNT, CDR2 FRNRAP. V lost 2 bases and J 2 bases, leaving 4 bases between the germline ends. The CDR3 is 12 amino acids. As DNA, the CDR3 is TGTGCTAGTGGTTTGCCGACCTACGAGCAGTACTTC. Its translation is CASGLPTYEQYF.

Concerning this clonotype: The conserved phenylalanine or tryptophan is not found at the CDR3 terminus, so this likely reflects a read error. The rearrangement joins TRBV6-1 to TRBJ1-3; TRBD1 might be the D (6 bases). In germline, CDR1 is MNHNS, CDR2 SASEGT. Trimming took off 6 bases at V and 0 bases at J, with 15 bases between the two ends. CDR3 length: 16 residues. As DNA, the CDR3 is TGTGCCAGCAGCCGAACGACAGGCTTCTCTGGAAACACCATATATCTT. Amino acids: CASSRTTGFSGNTIYL.

In its sample, this clonotype was seen a few times. This rearrangement joins TRBV4-3 to TRBJ2-3; 8 positions agree with TRBD2. The germline CDR1 and CDR2 sequences are LGHNA and YSLEER. J lost 0 bases, V lost 3 bases, and 11 bases had no gene match. The CDR3 contains 18 residues. CDR3 DNA sequence: TGCGCCAGCAGCCACTGGACGGTAGCGGGATCTAGCACAGATACGCAGTATTTT. Translating it yields CASSHWTVAGSSTDTQYF.

This clonotype has just a few counts. The CDR3 coding sequence is TGTGCCAGCAGTTTCCGAGATAACTATGGCTACACCTTC. It is translated as CASSFRDNYGYTF. This rearrangement joins TRBV27 to TRBJ1-2; D call uncertain. Trimming left V 3 bases short and J 1 base short, with 6 bases between. The germline gives CDR1 MNHEY, CDR2 SMNVEV (reference sequence). The CDR3 loop spans 13 amino acids.

This clonotype was found a few times. The rearrangement uses TRBV19 and TRBJ1-1, with D unresolved. Germline lookup yields CDR1 LNHDA and CDR2 SQIVND (reference sequence). This CDR3 contains 16 residues. V was cut by 3 bases and J by 1 base, with 15 bases left in between. The CDR3 loop reads CASSMPPWKGNTEAFF. DNA for the CDR3: TGTGCCAGTAGTATGCCCCCGTGGAAGGGGAACACTGAAGCTTTCTTT.